The 32 T cell receptor beta chains presented below share a single source sample, sequenced in a study of blood T cell repertoires in COVID-19. Sequencing used immunoSEQ multiplex PCR; TCRdb keeps in-frame clones, though not all of them. Of over 45,000 clones listed, about three quarters were seen once; the top ten hold 22%. Sequenced sample: peripheral blood. The receptors come from a man between 50 and 59 years old with active or convalescent COVID-19.

CDR3 sequence reads: CASSLAGAKNIQYF. The CDR3, as DNA: TGCGCCAGCAGCTTGGCAGGGGCCAAAAACATTCAGTACTTC. The rearrangement joins TRBV5-1 to TRBJ2-4; D is perhaps TRBD1 (5 bases). Trimming took off 0 bases at V and 1 base at J, with 5 bases between the two ends. The germline gives CDR1 SGHRS, CDR2 YFSETQ. This CDR3 has 14 residues.

This clone was counted a few times. This chain joins TRBV29-1 and TRBJ1-1; D not certain. CDR3 length: 12 amino acids. Per germline, CDR1 SQVTM and CDR2 ANQGSEA. V gave up 6 bases and J gave up 6 bases, with 14 bases separating them. CDR3 sequence (DNA): TGCAGCGTGGGTCTGGGGAGGGCTGAAGCTTTCTTT. This gives the protein CSVGLGRAEAFF.

The chain combines TRBV11-3 with TRBJ2-7; TRBD2 agrees at 14 bases. CDR3 size: 18 residues. Germline V gene lookup returns CDR1 SGHNT and CDR2 YENEEA. The junction had 12 bases not matched to a gene; V was cut back by 5 bases and J by 3 bases. This CDR3 is CASSPGTSGREYFYEQYF. The CDR3 bases are TGTGCCAGCAGCCCCGGGACTAGCGGGAGAGAATACTTCTACGAGCAGTACTTC. Based on the CDR3 plus reference TRBV11-3 and TRBJ2-7, the full variable domain is EAGVVQSPRYKIIEKKQPVAFWCNPISGHNTLYWYLQNLGQGPELLIRYENEEAVDDSQLPKDRFSAERLKGVDSTLKIQPAELGDSAVYLCASSPGTSGREYFYEQYFGPGTRLTVT.

V is TRBV4-2 and J is TRBJ2-1; 14 bases are a match to TRBD2. The CDR3 consists of 20 residues. After removal of 1 base from V and 3 bases from J, the junction contained 11 bases not matched to a gene. In germline, CDR1 is LGHNA, CDR2 YNFKEQ. CDR3 residues: CASSQVVGLAGGPGYNEQFF. CDR3 DNA sequence: TGTGCCAGCAGCCAAGTGGTAGGACTAGCGGGGGGCCCAGGCTACAATGAGCAGTTCTTC.

This clone was observed a few times. The V and J genes are TRBV18 and TRBJ1-1; no clear D. V lost 2 bases and J 3 bases, leaving 10 bases between the germline ends. This CDR3 contains 14 residues. Germline values: CDR1 KGHSH, CDR2 LQKENI. Here the CDR3 reads CASSPTGSHTEAFF. For the CDR3, the DNA is TGTGCCAGCTCACCAACGGGTAGCCACACTGAAGCTTTCTTT.

This sequence joins TRBV28 and TRBJ1-3, with 9 bases matching TRBD1. Germline CDR1 MDHEN, CDR2 SYDVKM. There are 15 residues in the CDR3. Unmatched junction bases numbered 8, after V lost 6 bases and J lost 5 bases. This CDR3 is CASSIRQGVRNTIYF. DNA for the CDR3: TGTGCCAGCAGCATTAGACAGGGGGTGCGAAACACCATATATTTT.

V is TRBV4-2 and J is TRBJ2-1, with TRBD1 as a possible D gene (6 bases). Germline V lookup: CDR1 LGHNA, CDR2 YNFKEQ. Trimming removed 0 bases at V and 3 bases at J, with 9 bases between. This CDR3 region has 15 residues. The CDR3 bases are TGTGCCAGCAGCCAAGAAGGGACAATCTACAATGAGCAGTTCTTC. Translating gives CASSQEGTIYNEQFF.

This rearrangement joins TRBV7-2 to TRBJ2-1; 12 bases line up with TRBD2. The CDR3 runs to 19 residues. Germline values: CDR1 SGHTA, CDR2 FQGNSA. Germline trimming cut 5 bases from V and 1 base from J; bases unmatched to any gene: 12. The CDR3 reads CASSPTTSGRGVSYNEQFF. The CDR3 DNA sequence: TGTGCCAGCAGCCCCACGACTAGCGGGAGAGGGGTTTCCTACAATGAGCAGTTCTTC.

This clone was seen more than once but under ten times. V is TRBV6-5 and J is TRBJ1-2; a possible D gene is TRBD1 (5 bases). This CDR3 contains 14 residues. The V end was cut by 6 bases, the J end by 8 bases, with 19 bases between. Germline-derived CDR1 and CDR2 are MNHEY and SVGAGI. CDR3 sequence: CASRQTAKIFGYTF. The CDR3 bases are TGTGCCAGCAGACAGACAGCCAAAATTTTCGGCTACACCTTC.

The chain joins TRBV19 to TRBJ2-3; no firm D call. Trimming stripped 0 bases from V and 3 bases from J, with 7 bases between. Per germline, CDR1 LNHDA and CDR2 SQIVND (reference sequence). CDR3 length equals 14 residues. CDR3 residues: CASSIDTQTDTQYF. For the CDR3, the DNA is TGTGCCAGTAGTATAGATACCCAGACAGATACGCAGTATTTT.

The chain links TRBV29-1 to TRBJ1-2; no definite D call. Trimming took off 0 bases at V and 8 bases at J, with 19 bases between the two ends. The germline CDR1 and CDR2 sequences are SQVTM and ANQGSEA. The length of the CDR3 is 15 residues. The CDR3 bases are TGCAGCGTTGAAGAGTTCTCGAGGGTGAAAAGCGGCTACACCTTC. Its translation is CSVEEFSRVKSGYTF.

The chain links TRBV2 to TRBJ1-2; a possible D gene is TRBD1 (6 bases). The germline V gene has CDR1 SNHLY and CDR2 FYNNEI. The V end lost 6 bases, the J end lost 3 bases, and 11 bases lay between the germline ends. The CDR3 is 13 amino acids. This chain's CDR3 is CASRRDTDYGYTF. Written as DNA, the CDR3 is TGTGCCAGCAGAAGGGACACCGACTATGGCTACACCTTC. Based on the CDR3 plus reference TRBV2 and TRBJ1-2, the full variable domain is EPEVTQTPSHQVTQMGQEVILRCVPISNHLYFYWYRQILGQKVEFLVSFYNNEISEKSEIFDDQFSVERPDGSNFTLKIRSTKLEDSAMYFCASRRDTDYGYTFGSGTRLTVV.

The chain carries TRBV3-1 (or the pseudogene TRBV3-2) and TRBJ2-7; a possible D gene is TRBD1 (5 bases). Germline values: CDR1 LGHDT, CDR2 YNNKEL (reference sequence). The CDR3 runs to 13 residues. Trimming removed 5 bases at V and 6 bases at J, with 14 bases between. For the CDR3, the DNA is TGTGCCAGCAGCGGGCAGGGCTATGGCGAGCAGTACTTC. Protein product: CASSGQGYGEQYF.

V is TRBV5-1 and J is TRBJ2-5; 14 nucleotides line up with TRBD2. This CDR3 is built from 17 residues. V lost 0 bases to trimming and J lost 5 bases; unmatched junction nucleotides: 6. CDR1 SGHRS and CDR2 YFSETQ come from the germline V gene. In nucleotides, the CDR3 is TGCGCCAGCAGCTTGGCAGGGACTAGCGGGAGTTCTGAGACCCAGTACTTC. Its protein is CASSLAGTSGSSETQYF.

V is TRBV13 and J is TRBJ1-2; 7 nucleotides match TRBD1. Germline lookup yields CDR1 PRHDT and CDR2 FYEKMQ (reference sequence). This CDR3 is built from 12 residues. Trimming at V came to 6 bases and at J to 10 bases, leaving 8 bases not matched to a gene. This chain's CDR3 is CASSQDRSAYTF. CDR3 DNA: TGTGCCAGCAGTCAGGACAGGTCCGCCTACACCTTC.

The rearrangement joins TRBV19 to TRBJ2-7; a possible D gene is TRBD1 (6 bases). CDR3 length: 14 amino acids. Germline values: CDR1 LNHDA, CDR2 SQIVND (reference sequence). With 5 bases removed from V and 2 bases from J, the gap between germline ends came to 13 bases. CDR3 protein: CASSLRGSPYEQYF. Here the CDR3 DNA reads TGTGCCAGTAGTCTCAGGGGTTCTCCCTACGAGCAGTACTTC.

The chain employs TRBV3-1 (or the pseudogene TRBV3-2) and TRBJ2-7; a possible D gene is TRBD2 (6 bases). Germline V CDR1 and CDR2: LGHDT, YNNKEL (reference sequence). CDR3 length: 15 residues. The V end was cut by 6 bases, the J end by 2 bases, with 17 bases between. The CDR3 here is CASSWRLEKTYEQYF. CDR3 sequence (DNA): TGTGCCAGCAGTTGGAGACTAGAAAAAACCTACGAGCAGTACTTC.

This clone has more than one count but fewer than ten. The chain recombines TRBV10-2 with TRBJ1-3; no clear D gene. This CDR3 has 14 amino acids. Trimming left V 6 bases short and J 7 bases short, with 16 bases between. CDR1 and CDR2 from the germline V gene are WSHSY and SAAADI. The CDR3 protein is CASSRGLDGNTIYF. CDR3 in DNA: TGCGCCAGCAGCCGAGGACTAGACGGGAACACCATATATTTT.

V usage is TRBV5-1 and J usage is TRBJ2-7; TRBD1 matches 7 bases. This CDR3 is built from 15 residues. Trimming cost V 2 bases and J 5 bases; bases outside gene matches: 10. From germline, CDR1 is SGHRS and CDR2 YFSETQ. CDR3 nucleotides: TGCGCCAGCAGCTTAGGAATATCCGACAGGGACGAGCAGTACTTC. It is translated as CASSLGISDRDEQYF. Full variable domain (remainder filled in from reference TRBV5-1 and TRBJ2-7): KAGVTQTPRYLIKTRGQQVTLSCSPISGHRSVSWYQQTPGQGLQFLFEYFSETQRNKGNFPGRFSGRQFSNSRSEMNVSTLELGDSALYLCASSLGISDRDEQYFGPGTRLTVT.

This clone came up a few times. V usage is TRBV30 and J usage is TRBJ1-3; TRBD1 agrees at 10 bases. This CDR3 region has 15 residues. Losses at the gene ends were 1 base for V and 3 bases for J; bases not matched to a gene: 3. CDR1 GTSNPN and CDR2 SVGIG come from the germline V gene (reference sequence). The CDR3 loop reads CAWSGTGGYGNTIYF. The CDR3 bases are TGTGCCTGGAGTGGGACAGGGGGATATGGAAACACCATATATTTT.

This clone was detected only once. The chain links TRBV7-3 to TRBJ2-3, with 7 nucleotides matching TRBD2. The CDR3 is 16 residues long. With 3 bases clipped from V and 4 bases from J, the junction kept 10 bases outside the gene matches. CDR1 and CDR2 (germline): SGHTA, FQGTGA. CDR3 sequence reads: CASSFNGGGEADTQYF. CDR3 bases: TGTGCCAGCAGCTTTAATGGCGGGGGAGAGGCAGATACGCAGTATTTT.

CDR3 sequence: CASSLERDRGSEQYF. The CDR3 DNA follows: TGTGCCAGCAGTTTAGAGAGGGACAGGGGGAGTGAGCAGTACTTC. The chain is built from TRBV6-6 and TRBJ2-7; 11 bases are shared with TRBD1. J was trimmed by 7 bases and V by 4 bases; bases with no gene match: 9. Germline V gene sequence: CDR1 MNHNY, CDR2 SVGAGI (reference sequence). The CDR3 length is 15 residues.

The chain couples TRBV9 to TRBJ1-3; possibly TRBD1 for D (5 bases). Germline V gene lookup returns CDR1 SGDLS and CDR2 YYNGEE. V was trimmed by 4 bases and J by 3 bases, leaving 14 bases between them. This CDR3 has 15 residues. CDR3: CASSPSGGFGNTIYF. The CDR3 coding sequence is TGTGCCAGCAGCCCCTCGGGGGGTTTTGGAAACACCATATATTTT.

The genes are TRBV5-6 and TRBJ2-5; D possibly corresponds to TRBD2 (5 bases). This CDR3 comprises 15 residues. V lost 4 bases to trimming and J lost 5 bases, with 18 bases between them. From germline, CDR1 is SGHDT and CDR2 YYEEEE. CDR3 bases: TGTGCCAGCAGCCCACTAGAGGCCAGAGCGGAGACCCAGTACTTC. This codes for CASSPLEARAETQYF.

This clone was seen a few times. V and J are TRBV19 and TRBJ1-2; 9 nucleotides match TRBD1. V shed 0 bases and J 8 bases; nucleotides not matched to a gene: 10. This CDR3 region has 16 residues. Germline CDR1 LNHDA, CDR2 SQIVND (reference sequence). In DNA, the CDR3 is TGTGCCAGTAGTATAGATCACCAGACAGGGGGTAGCGGCTACACCTTC. It codes for CASSIDHQTGGSGYTF.

DNA of the CDR3: TGTGCCAGTAGTATGCCACAAGCGGGAAACACCATATATTTT. The encoded protein is CASSMPQAGNTIYF. The J gene is TRBJ1-3, the V gene TRBV19, with D unclear. CDR1 and CDR2 (germline): LNHDA, SQIVND (reference sequence). CDR3 length: 14 residues. Trimming removed 3 bases from V and 4 bases from J, with 10 bases in between.

V and J are TRBV7-6 and TRBJ1-3; tentative D call: TRBD1 (6 bases). This CDR3 is 15 amino acids long. The V gene's germline CDR1 is SGHVS and CDR2 FNYEAQ. V gave up 0 bases and J gave up 4 bases, with 10 bases separating them. CDR3 residues: CASSLAQGIGNTIYF. As DNA, the CDR3 is TGTGCCAGCAGCTTAGCTCAGGGGATAGGAAACACCATATATTTT. Full variable domain (outside the CDR3, taken from reference TRBV7-6 and TRBJ1-3): GAGVSQSPRYKVTKRGQDVALRCDPISGHVSLYWYRQALGQGPEFLTYFNYEAQQDKSGLPNDRFSAERPEGSISTLTIQRTEQRDSAMYRCASSLAQGIGNTIYFGEGSWLTVV.

The V and J genes are TRBV19 and TRBJ1-6, with 7 bases aligning to TRBD1. CDR1 and CDR2 (germline): LNHDA, SQIVND (reference sequence). The junction had 6 bases not matched to a gene; V was cut back by 3 bases and J by 4 bases. The CDR3 has 16 amino acids. CDR3 sequence: CASSIGTESYNSPLHF. CDR3 nucleotides: TGTGCCAGTAGTATCGGGACAGAGAGTTATAATTCACCCCTCCACTTT.

The V and J genes are TRBV19 and TRBJ1-5; D may be TRBD1 (5 bases). The CDR3 runs 15 residues. Trimming removed 2 bases from V and 4 bases from J, with 12 bases in between. Germline lookup yields CDR1 LNHDA and CDR2 SQIVND (reference sequence). The CDR3 is CASSIIGRVNQPQHF. The CDR3 coding sequence is TGTGCCAGTAGTATAATCGGCAGGGTAAATCAGCCCCAGCATTTT.

The chain uses TRBV4-2 and TRBJ2-1; 8 positions agree with TRBD2. Germline CDR1 and CDR2: LGHNA and YNFKEQ. CDR3 length: 15 residues. J gave up 3 bases and V 2 bases, and 3 bases lay outside the gene matches. The CDR3 here is CASSQIREGYNEQFF. In nucleotides, the CDR3 is TGTGCCAGCAGCCAAATTCGGGAGGGCTACAATGAGCAGTTCTTC.

By sample share, this clone is medium-sized. V and J are TRBV29-1 and TRBJ2-3; 12 bases align to TRBD2. Germline CDR1 and CDR2: SQVTM and ANQGSEA. The CDR3 contains 14 residues. With 7 bases clipped from V and 10 bases from J, the junction kept 12 bases outside the gene matches. The CDR3 nucleotides are TGCAGCGCAGACCCTAGCGGGGGGGGCTGGGCGCAGTATTTT. This codes for CSADPSGGGWAQYF.

This sequence joins TRBV6-5 and TRBJ2-3; tentative D call: TRBD1 (6 bases). From germline, CDR1 is MNHEY and CDR2 SVGAGI. The V end was cut by 2 bases, the J end by 4 bases, with 10 bases between. This CDR3 spans 14 amino acids. The CDR3 is CASSYRRGSDTQYF. The CDR3 nucleotides are TGTGCCAGCAGTTACCGCAGGGGATCAGATACGCAGTATTTT.